Here is one TCR beta chain with its context. This clonotype was counted at least ten times. Its antigen target is currently unknown. The sample holds no much larger clone one base away, and base qualities are not on file. The TCR beta CDR3 regions were amplified from RNA transcripts. A first-round RT-PCR of the TCR CDR3 used the HTBI primer set with the Qiagen OneStep RT-PCR kit. Libraries were constructed in a second round of multiplex PCR, after which size selection and purification were performed. The libraries were sequenced on an Illumina HiSeq2000 using paired-end 100 bp reads. On the study's bioinformatics: SOAPnuke was used to process the raw data, throwing out any read that contained adapters or uncalled bases, had a mean Phred below 15, or lacked an exact constant-primer or identifier match. High-quality paired reads were merged with COPE v1.2.5, and unique nucleotide sequences were defined as clonotypes. MiTCR v1.1 was used to align the clonotypes against IMGT TRBV, TRBD and TRBJ reference segments. The analysis was restricted to V-J combinations with a frequency above 0.0001, which together covered 99.2% of the repertoires. A TCS score was defined as the ratio between F50 (clonal expansion) and ExV (chaos), using BLOSUM62-based TCRdist between CDR3 peptides within each V-J. Welch's t-statistics and random forest reduced 514 V-J features to roughly 13, which were used in a naive Bayes classifier (R e1071). TCRdb reprocessed the public reads (quality trimming at Q25 with fastp, clone calling with MiXCR) and kept in-frame beta chains. When rows share a CDR3 protein, they turn into one entry using the most common DNA and genes. Here the V and J calls rest on TCRdb's processing, not on the authors' analysis. The sample contains fewer than 850,000 distinct CDR3 sequences, roughly 17% of them found a single time. The ten top clones hold roughly 15% of the sample.

Graves' hyperthyroidism was defined as stable when no progression to ophthalmopathy occurred over 18 months of follow-up. Hyperthyroidism patients were newly diagnosed, had a disease duration of under 2 months, and were aged 18 to 65 years. Exclusion was applied to patients with uncontrolled infections, other autoimmune diseases, pregnancy or lactation. Diagnoses were based on clinical symptoms, serum thyroxine and TRAb, thyroid ultrasound and orbital computed tomography. Ficoll-Paque density gradient centrifugation was used to isolate PBMCs from 9.5 to 10 ml of fresh peripheral blood. Trizol reagent was used to extract total RNA, and RNA quality was then checked on an Agilent 2100 Bioanalyzer. The germline V gene provides CDR1 SGHRS and CDR2 YFSETQ. V is pared back by 0 bases and J by 6 bases, with 16 bases lying between the germline termini. Reading from cysteine to phenylalanine, the CDR3 counts 16 amino acids. Just the 48-base CDR3 DNA is kept, in frame starting at base 1.

This record belongs to a study of T cells in Graves' hyperthyroidism and ophthalmopathy (dated by TCRdb to about 2019). Regarding the research as a whole: Peripheral blood samples were taken at the time of initial diagnosis, prior to any treatment. In addition, the study compared T-cell repertoires in thyroid tissue and in blood from about 6 Graves' hyperthyroidism patients. The 100 discovery patients were randomly divided into training and test sets at a 7:3 ratio. Prospective prediction of ophthalmopathy was tested in an independent validation cohort of 18 to 20 hyperthyroidism patients and 15 to 17 patients who later progressed to ophthalmopathy. After blood sampling, hyperthyroidism patients were treated with methimazole at a starting dose of 30 mg daily, and ophthalmopathy patients were treated with high-dose intravenous methylprednisolone. TCR Vbeta CDR3 sequencing of 130 to 150 peripheral blood samples (over 40 ophthalmopathy, 75 to 85 hyperthyroidism and roughly 17 progressor patients) is reported in the paper. A discovery cohort of 95 to 100 patients, fewer than 50 with Graves' ophthalmopathy and approximately 60 with stable Graves' hyperthyroidism, was used to find distinguishing TCR V-J signatures.

Broad study findings and their caveats: Most expanded thyroid clonotypes (frequency above 0.001) were also detected in blood, suggesting blood repertoires may reflect thyroid immune responses. During validation, the model predicted progression to ophthalmopathy a median of about 6.5 months ahead of onset, with almost 71% sensitivity and 72.22% specificity. In cross-validation, a model built on a 13 V-J signature told ophthalmopathy apart from stable hyperthyroidism with roughly 87% sensitivity and 81% to 82% specificity, and in testing the same model reached 80%/75%. No statistical method was used to fix the sample size in advance, and group allocation was not hidden from the investigators.

The sample consisted of blood. The receptor comes from a man in his fifties with Graves' hyperthyroidism. The chain is made from TRBV5-1 and TRBJ2-4, and TRBD1 may be the D gene, going by 6 matching bases. In nucleotides, the sequence is TGCGCCAGCAGCTTGGAACCAGAGGGGGTGGGAAACATTCAGTACTTC. Its translation is CASSLEPEGVGNIQYF.